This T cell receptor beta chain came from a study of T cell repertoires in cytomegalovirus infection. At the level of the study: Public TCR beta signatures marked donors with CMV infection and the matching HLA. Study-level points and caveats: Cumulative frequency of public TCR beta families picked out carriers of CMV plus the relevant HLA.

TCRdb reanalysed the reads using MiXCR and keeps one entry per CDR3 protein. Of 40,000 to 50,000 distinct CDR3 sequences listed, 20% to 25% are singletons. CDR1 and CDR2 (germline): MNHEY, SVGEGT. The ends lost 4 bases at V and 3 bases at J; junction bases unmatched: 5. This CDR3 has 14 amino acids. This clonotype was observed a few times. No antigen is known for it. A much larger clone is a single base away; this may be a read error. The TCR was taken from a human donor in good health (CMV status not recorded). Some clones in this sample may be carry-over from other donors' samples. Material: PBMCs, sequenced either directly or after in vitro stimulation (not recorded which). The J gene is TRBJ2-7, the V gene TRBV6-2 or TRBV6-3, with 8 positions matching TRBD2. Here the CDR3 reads CASSSPGGSYEQYF. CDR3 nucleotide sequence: TGTGCCAGCAGTTCCCCGGGGGGGAGCTACGAGCAGTACTTC.